One and the same sample provided the 18 T cell receptor beta chains below, sequenced in a study of blood T cell repertoires in COVID-19. TCRdb's copy holds only in-frame clones and misses some; the assay was immunoSEQ multiplex PCR. The sample shows around 250,000 clones, approximately 85% of them seen only once. Sequencing was carried out using PBMCs or T cells enriched from blood (not recorded which). These receptors all come from a woman in her forties or fifties who had recovered from COVID-19.

The V call is TRBV28, the J call TRBJ2-3, with 10 bases lining up with TRBD1. The CDR3 is 14 residues long. CDR1 and CDR2 from the germline V gene are MDHEN and SYDVKM. Germline trimming cut 9 bases from V and 3 bases from J; bases unmatched to any gene: 6. The CDR3, as DNA: TGTGCCAGTCGGACAGGGGGGACAACAGATACGCAGTATTTT. It encodes CASRTGGTTDTQYF.

This clone has just one count. V usage is TRBV3-1 (or the pseudogene TRBV3-2) and J usage is TRBJ2-1; TRBD2 matches at 7 bases. The length of the CDR3 is 15 residues. V lost 2 bases and J lost 5; bases outside the gene matches: 6. Germline CDR1 and CDR2: LGHDT and YNNKEL (reference sequence). The CDR3 sequence: CASSQSTSRHNEQFF. CDR3 nucleotide sequence: TGTGCCAGCAGCCAATCGACTAGCAGACACAATGAGCAGTTCTTC.

The chain joins TRBV28 to TRBJ1-2; 7 bases align to TRBD1. The V segment lost 6 bases and the J segment 2 bases; nucleotides outside the gene matches: 0. Germline CDR1 reads MDHEN; CDR2 reads SYDVKM. This CDR3 region has 12 residues. The DNA for the CDR3 is TGTGCCAGCAGGGACAGGAACTATGGCTACACCTTC. Amino acid sequence: CASRDRNYGYTF.

J is TRBJ2-7 and V is TRBV27, with D uncertain. The CDR3 runs to 15 residues. V dropped 2 bases and J dropped 2 bases, with 13 bases sitting between them. The germline V gene encodes CDR1 MNHEY and CDR2 SMNVEV (reference sequence). In DNA, the CDR3 is TGTGCCAGCAGTTTAGGAGCGCACTACGCCTACGAGCAGTACTTC. This codes for CASSLGAHYAYEQYF.

The V gene is TRBV3-1 (or the pseudogene TRBV3-2), the J gene TRBJ1-1; possibly TRBD1 for D (6 bases). Trimming left V 2 bases short and J 6 bases short, with 10 bases between. From germline, CDR1 is LGHDT and CDR2 YNNKEL (reference sequence). This CDR3 contains 13 residues. CDR3 sequence reads: CASSQLGAAEAFF. CDR3 DNA: TGTGCCAGCAGCCAACTGGGGGCCGCTGAAGCTTTCTTT.

J is TRBJ1-2 and V is TRBV2; the D gene is possibly TRBD1 (5 bases). Germline CDR1 reads SNHLY; CDR2 reads FYNNEI. V was clipped by 7 bases and J by 2 bases, with 14 bases between them. The CDR3 runs 14 residues. The CDR3 DNA sequence: TGTGCCAGCACCCCCACAGGTAACAACTATGGCTACACCTTC. Its protein product is CASTPTGNNYGYTF.

This clone was detected a few times. The V and J genes are TRBV28 and TRBJ1-2, with 7 nucleotides matching TRBD1. The CDR3 covers 15 residues. The V gene end was trimmed by 1 base and the J gene end by 3 bases; junction bases not matched to a gene: 5. From germline, CDR1 is MDHEN and CDR2 SYDVKM. CDR3 protein: CASSLYRGEYYGYTF. The CDR3 nucleotides are TGTGCCAGCAGTTTATACAGGGGTGAATACTATGGCTACACCTTC.

This chain links TRBV19 with TRBJ1-5; D is unresolved. Germline CDR1 and CDR2: LNHDA and SQIVND (reference sequence). Deletions cut 8 bases from V and 2 bases from J, with 16 bases between. The CDR3 has 15 amino acids. CDR3 amino acids: CASCQDRRGNQPQHF. CDR3 in DNA: TGTGCCAGTTGTCAAGACCGGAGAGGCAATCAGCCCCAGCATTTT.

V gene TRBV19 combines with J gene TRBJ2-1; 11 positions match TRBD2. Germline V CDR1 and CDR2: LNHDA, SQIVND (reference sequence). This CDR3 is built from 13 residues. The V segment lost 6 bases and the J segment 8 bases; nucleotides outside the gene matches: 3. Here the CDR3 DNA reads TGTGCCAGTAGCAAACTAGCGGGGGATGAGCAGTTCTTC. Encoded protein: CASSKLAGDEQFF.

The chain is built from TRBV15 and TRBJ2-3; D gene ambiguous. Looked up from germline, CDR1 is LNHNV and CDR2 is YYDKDF (reference sequence). Trimming left V 8 bases short and J 2 bases short, with 14 bases between. CDR3 length: 14 residues. The CDR3 reads CATGMNRNTDTQYF. Here the CDR3 DNA reads TGTGCCACCGGCATGAATAGAAACACAGATACGCAGTATTTT. The complete variable domain, with remaining parts taken from reference TRBV15 and TRBJ2-3, reads DAMVIQNPRYQVTQFGKPVTLSCSQTLNHNVMYWYQQKSSQAPKLLFHYYDKDFNNEADTPDNFQSRRPNTSFCFLDIRSPGLGDTAMYLCATGMNRNTDTQYFGPGTRLTVL.

This clone occurred once. The V and J genes are TRBV12-5 and TRBJ2-5; 10 bases match TRBD1. There are 15 residues in the CDR3. Germline values: CDR1 LGHNT, CDR2 FRNRAP. Trimming removed 4 bases from V and 1 base from J; junction bases left unmatched: 3. CDR3 amino acids: CASGSGQGPQETQYF. The CDR3 DNA sequence: TGTGCTAGTGGTTCGGGACAGGGGCCCCAAGAGACCCAGTACTTC. Drawing the rest from reference TRBV12-5 and TRBJ2-5, the complete variable domain is DARVTQTPRHKVTEMGQEVTMRCQPILGHNTVFWYRQTMMQGLELLAYFRNRAPLDDSGMPKDRFSAEMPDATLATLKIQPSEPRDSAVYFCASGSGQGPQETQYFGPGTRLLVL.

V and J are TRBV3-1 (or the pseudogene TRBV3-2) and TRBJ1-5; no firm D call. Germline V gene data show CDR1 as LGHDT and CDR2 as YNNKEL (reference sequence). V lost 0 bases to trimming and J lost 0 bases, with 6 bases between them. This CDR3 comprises 15 residues. The CDR3 is CASSQDAGSNQPQHF. As DNA, the CDR3 is TGTGCCAGCAGCCAAGATGCGGGTAGCAATCAGCCCCAGCATTTT.

The chain joins TRBV19 to TRBJ2-3; D remains ambiguous. CDR1 is LNHDA and CDR2 is SQIVND in the germline V gene (reference sequence). Trimming removed 8 bases from V and 2 bases from J, with 8 bases in between. The CDR3 contains 12 residues. The CDR3 nucleotides are TGTGCCAGTCGCGGTACCACAGATACGCAGTATTTT. The encoded protein is CASRGTTDTQYF.

The chain couples TRBV2 to TRBJ1-4; D is unclear. The length of the CDR3 is 13 residues. V was pared by 3 bases and J by 5 bases, with 7 bases between. Germline V gives CDR1 SNHLY, CDR2 FYNNEI. The CDR3 DNA reads as TGTGCCAGCAGTGACGGGGTAAATGAAAAACTGTTTTTT. Translating it yields CASSDGVNEKLFF.

The chain is built from TRBV7-8 and TRBJ1-2; no clear D. CDR1 and CDR2 (germline): SGHVS, FQNEAQ. This CDR3 is 14 amino acids long. The germline V and J ends were trimmed by 4 bases and 7 bases, with 16 bases remaining between them. CDR3 residues: CASSSTGIRSGYTF. CDR3 coding DNA: TGTGCCAGCAGCTCGACCGGGATCAGGAGTGGCTACACCTTC.

In DNA form, the CDR3 reads TGTGCCACCAGTGAGGAGGAAAACTATGGCTACACCTTC. Encoded protein: CATSEEENYGYTF. The rearrangement joins TRBV24-1 to TRBJ1-2; no firm D call. The V end lost 4 bases, the J end lost 2 bases, and 7 bases lay between the germline ends. Germline assignment: CDR1 KGHDR and CDR2 SFDVKD. The CDR3 spans 13 residues.

The chain uses TRBV4-1 and TRBJ2-3; 9 positions agree with TRBD2. In germline, CDR1 is MGHRA, CDR2 YSYEKL. The CDR3 loop spans 17 amino acids. The V segment lost 5 bases and the J segment 3 bases; nucleotides outside the gene matches: 12. DNA for the CDR3: TGCGCCAGCAGCATGGTGGGTGGCGGGAGGGCGACAGATACGCAGTATTTT. Translation gives CASSMVGGGRATDTQYF.

Of note for this clone: The sample holds other DNA sequences that translate to the same CDR3. The rearrangement uses TRBV5-1 and TRBJ1-1; TRBD1 matches at 7 bases. The CDR3 is made up of 15 amino acids. The V gene end was trimmed by 0 bases and the J gene end by 0 bases; junction bases not matched to a gene: 2. Per germline, CDR1 SGHRS and CDR2 YFSETQ. Here the CDR3 DNA reads TGCGCCAGCAGCTTGGAAGGGACAGTGAACACTGAAGCTTTCTTT. Amino acid sequence: CASSLEGTVNTEAFF.